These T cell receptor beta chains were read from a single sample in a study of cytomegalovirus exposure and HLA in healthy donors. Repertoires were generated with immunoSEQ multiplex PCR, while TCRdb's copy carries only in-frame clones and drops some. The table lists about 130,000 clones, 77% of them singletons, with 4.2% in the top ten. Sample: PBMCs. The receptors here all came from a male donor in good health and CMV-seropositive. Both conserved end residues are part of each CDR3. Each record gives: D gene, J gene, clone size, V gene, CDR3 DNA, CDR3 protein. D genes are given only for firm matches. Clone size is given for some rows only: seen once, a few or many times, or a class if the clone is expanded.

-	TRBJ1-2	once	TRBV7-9	TGTGCCAGCAGCTACGAGCGGGGGATCTATGGCTACACCTTC	CASSYERGIYGYTF
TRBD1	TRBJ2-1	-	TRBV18	TGTGCCAGCTCACCAGATCCGGGACAGGGGATCAGTGAGCAGTTCTTC	CASSPDPGQGISEQFF
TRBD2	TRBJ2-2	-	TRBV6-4	TGTGCCAGCAGCCGCCTAGCGGGAGGTGCCGGGGAGCTGTTTTTT	CASSRLAGGAGELFF
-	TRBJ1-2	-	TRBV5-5	TGTGCCAGCAGCTTGTACATCGATAATCTTAACTATGGCTACACCTTC	CASSLYIDNLNYGYTF
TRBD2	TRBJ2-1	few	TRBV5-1	TGCGCCAGCAGCCCCGGGGGGGACAATGAGCAGTTCTTC	CASSPGGDNEQFF
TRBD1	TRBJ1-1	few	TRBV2	TGTGCCACTCGGGACAGGGTGAACACTGAAGCTTTCTTT	CATRDRVNTEAFF
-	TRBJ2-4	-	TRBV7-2	TGTGCCAGCAGCTTAGACCAGATTTTTTTGAACAGTCAGTACTTC	CASSLDQIFLNSQYF
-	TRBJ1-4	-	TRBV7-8	TGTGCCAGCAGCTTTGGGGGACTTAATGAAAAACTGTTTTTT	CASSFGGLNEKLFF
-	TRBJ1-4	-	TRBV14	TGTGCCAGCAGCCAAGTTCAGGGAGGCGAAAAACTGTTTTTT	CASSQVQGGEKLFF
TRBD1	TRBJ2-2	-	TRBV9	TGTGCCAGCAGCGATTACAGGGGGCAGAACACCGGGGAGCTGTTTTTT	CASSDYRGQNTGELFF
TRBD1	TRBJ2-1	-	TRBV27	TGTGCCAGCAGTGACAGGGGGCCCTACAATGAGCAGTTCTTC	CASSDRGPYNEQFF
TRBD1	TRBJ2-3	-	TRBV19	TGTGCCAGTAGTTTCCCCGGGACAGGGGGAGATACGCAGTATTTT	CASSFPGTGGDTQYF
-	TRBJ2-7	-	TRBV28	TGTGCCAGCAGTACTCCAACTAGGTGGGGGCAGAAGAACTACGAGCAGTACTTC	CASSTPTRWGQKNYEQYF
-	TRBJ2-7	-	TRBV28	TGTGCCAGCAGTTTAGTTGGACAGACCCACGAGCAGTACTTC	CASSLVGQTHEQYF
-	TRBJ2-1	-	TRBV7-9	TGTGCCAGCAGCTTAGCAGCCCTAGCCTACGATGAGCAGTTCTTC	CASSLAALAYDEQFF
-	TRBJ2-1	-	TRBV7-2	TGTGCCAGCAGCCAAGAATACAGCTCCTACAATGAGCAGTTCTTC	CASSQEYSSYNEQFF
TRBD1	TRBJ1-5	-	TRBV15	TGTGCCACCAGCCTACCCCCGGACAGGGAAGCCTACCAGCCCCAGCATTTT	CATSLPPDREAYQPQHF
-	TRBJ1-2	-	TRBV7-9	TGTGCCAGCAGCTTGGCGCGGTCCTATGGCTACACCTTC	CASSLARSYGYTF
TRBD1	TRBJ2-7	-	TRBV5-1	TGCGCCAGCAGCTTGGCCAGGGGGACCTACGAGCAGTACTTC	CASSLARGTYEQYF
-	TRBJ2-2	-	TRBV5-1	TGCGCCAGCAGCCTCGAGGGCACCGGGGAGCTGTTTTTT	CASSLEGTGELFF
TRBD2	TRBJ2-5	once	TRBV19	TGTGCCAGTAGTGGGTGGACTAGCGGGGGGTCTTACCAAGAGACCCAGTACTTC	CASSGWTSGGSYQETQYF
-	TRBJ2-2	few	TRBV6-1	TGTGCCAGCAGTGAAGTTAACCGGGGATGGACCGGGGAGCTGTTTTTT	CASSEVNRGWTGELFF
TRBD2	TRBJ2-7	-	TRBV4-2	TGTGCCAGCAGCCAGGGGGCGGGGGGCCCCTACGAGCAGTACTTC	CASSQGAGGPYEQYF
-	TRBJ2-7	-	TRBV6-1	TGTGCCAGCACCCTGACAGCCATTGGGGAGCAGTACTTC	CASTLTAIGEQYF
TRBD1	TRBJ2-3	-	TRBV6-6	TGTGCCAGCAGTATTCGGGACAGCAGCACAGATACGCAGTATTTT	CASSIRDSSTDTQYF
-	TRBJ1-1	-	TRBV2	TGTGCCAGCAGCTGGGCAGGCACCCCGAACACTGAAGCTTTCTTT	CASSWAGTPNTEAFF
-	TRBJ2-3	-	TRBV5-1	TGCGCCAGCAGCGAAGGGGACTTCCGCACAGATACGCAGTATTTT	CASSEGDFRTDTQYF
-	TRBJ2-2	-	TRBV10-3	TGTGCCATCAGTGAGTCGACTCAGGGGCCCGGGCCCGGGGAGCTGTTTTTT	CAISESTQGPGPGELFF
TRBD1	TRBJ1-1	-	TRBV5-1	TGCGCCAGCAGCTTGGATACACAGGGGGCGAAAGCTTTCTTT	CASSLDTQGAKAFF
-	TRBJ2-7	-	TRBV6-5	TGTGCCAGCAGTTACTCGACCCCCGCCAACAGCTACGAGCAGTACTTC	CASSYSTPANSYEQYF
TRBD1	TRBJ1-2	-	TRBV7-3	TGTGCCAGCAGCTTGGGACAGCAAGATGGCTACACCTTC	CASSLGQQDGYTF
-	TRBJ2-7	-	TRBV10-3	TGTGCCATCAGTGAGGACAAATCGCACAAGCAGTACTTC	CAISEDKSHKQYF
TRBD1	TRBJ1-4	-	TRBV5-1	TGCGCCAGCAGCTTGGGAAGAACAGGGGGTGATGAAAAACTGTTTTTT	CASSLGRTGGDEKLFF
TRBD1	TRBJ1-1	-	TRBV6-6	TGTGCCAGCACCTCGACAGGGCTAAGGAACACTGAAGCTTTCTTT	CASTSTGLRNTEAFF
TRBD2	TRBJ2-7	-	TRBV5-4	TGTGCCAGCAGCCGGACTAGCGACGACGAGCAGTACTTC	CASSRTSDDEQYF
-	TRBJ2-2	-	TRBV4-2	TGTGCCAGCAGCCAACTTAGCGGTTCGAACACCGGGGAGCTGTTTTTT	CASSQLSGSNTGELFF
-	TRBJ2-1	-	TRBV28	TGTGCCAGCAGTTTGGGTCCTAGAGAGCAGTTCTTC	CASSLGPREQFF
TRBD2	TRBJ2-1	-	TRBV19	TGTGCCAGTAGTACAACTAGCGCATTCTACAATGAGCAGTTCTTC	CASSTTSAFYNEQFF
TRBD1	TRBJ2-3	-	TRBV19	TGTGCCAGTAGTCTCGACAGGGGTCAATACGTAGATACGCAGTATTTT	CASSLDRGQYVDTQYF
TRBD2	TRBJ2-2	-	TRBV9	TGTGCCAGCAGCGTAGTGGTAGCGGGAGGAACCGGGGAGCTGTTTTTT	CASSVVVAGGTGELFF
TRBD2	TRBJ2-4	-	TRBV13	TGTGCCAGCAGCTTAACCCGCGGGGGGATCAACCTAGCCAAAAACATTCAGTACTTC	CASSLTRGGINLAKNIQYF
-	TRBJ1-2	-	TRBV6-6	TGTGCCAGCAGTTACAGGGGCCAGGGTTCCTATGGCTACACCTTC	CASSYRGQGSYGYTF
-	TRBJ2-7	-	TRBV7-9	TGTGCCAGCAGCCCGGACTTGGGGAGTTACGAGCAGTACTTC	CASSPDLGSYEQYF
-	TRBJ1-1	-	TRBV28	TGTGCCAGCAGTCCCCCAAGGAGCTCAAACACTGAAGCTTTCTTT	CASSPPRSSNTEAFF